Listed below are T cell receptor beta chains from one sample, sequenced in a study of vaccination and CD4 T cells after COVID-19. No antigen has been assigned to these receptors. MiXCR was run by TCRdb on the PCR reads, yielding one entry per CDR3 protein. This table has approximately 24,000 distinct CDR3 sequences, 25% to 30% appearing once. The sample was CD4+ T cells from blood, cultured in vitro, taken about 7 months after SARS-CoV-2 vaccination. These receptors came from a human donor who had recovered from COVID-19. CDR3s include the opening cysteine and the closing phenylalanine or tryptophan. Each record gives: clone size, J gene, D gene, V gene, CDR3 length, CDR3 protein, CDR3 DNA. The D gene is left open where the match is weak. Clone size appears in some rows only: once, few, many, or a class for an expanded clone.

>-|TRBJ2-1|-|TRBV29-1|13
CSVQGISYNEQFF
TGCAGCGTACAGGGAATCTCCTACAATGAGCAGTTCTTC
>-|TRBJ1-5|-|TRBV7-4|15
CASSLGVLSNQPQHF
TGTGCCAGCAGCTTAGGAGTTCTTAGCAATCAGCCCCAGCATTTT
>medium-sized|TRBJ2-1|-|TRBV24-1|15
CATSGWTDTYNEQFF
TGTGCCACCAGTGGCTGGACAGACACCTACAATGAGCAGTTCTTC
>many|TRBJ2-3|TRBD2|TRBV2|14
CANKGLTSTDTQYF
TGTGCCAACAAGGGACTAACCAGCACAGATACGCAGTATTTT
>few|TRBJ2-2|-|TRBV7-2|14
CASSLLLDPGELFF
TGTGCCAGCAGCTTATTACTTGATCCCGGGGAGCTGTTTTTT
>few|TRBJ1-5|-|TRBV6-1|14
CASSTTYSNQPQHF
TGTGCCAGCAGTACGACCTATAGCAATCAGCCCCAGCATTTT
>-|TRBJ1-5|-|TRBV20-1|14
CSAKTTGSNQPQHF
TGCAGTGCAAAGACCACAGGAAGCAATCAGCCCCAGCATTTT
>few|TRBJ2-3|TRBD2|TRBV7-6|16
CASSAQRLAGDDTQYF
TGTGCCAGCAGCGCCCAAAGATTAGCGGGAGATGATACGCAGTATTTT
>-|TRBJ2-5|-|TRBV7-9|15
CASSSRDGHQETQYF
TGTGCCAGCAGCTCCCGGGACGGTCACCAAGAGACCCAGTACTTC
>few|TRBJ2-7|-|TRBV11-3|15
CVGREGPRISSEQYF
TGTGTCGGGCGTGAAGGACCCAGAATAAGCTCCGAGCAGTACTTC
>-|TRBJ2-1|-|TRBV7-6|16
CASSLVTSFAYNEQFF
TGTGCCAGCAGCTTAGTGACCAGTTTTGCCTACAATGAGCAGTTCTTC
>few|TRBJ2-5|TRBD2|TRBV20-1|12
CSAGGRRETQYF
TGCAGTGCGGGAGGGCGACGAGAGACCCAGTACTTC
>-|TRBJ1-5|-|TRBV19|14
CASSIENNNQPQHF
TGTGCCAGTAGTATAGAGAACAACAATCAGCCCCAGCATTTT
>-|TRBJ2-5|TRBD2|TRBV18|16
CASSLNAGGPQETQYF
TGTGCCAGCTCTCTGAACGCGGGAGGGCCCCAAGAGACCCAGTACTTC
>-|TRBJ2-7|TRBD2|TRBV7-8|15
CASALLAGDVYEQYF
TGTGCCAGCGCACTCCTAGCGGGCGATGTCTACGAGCAGTACTTC
>few|TRBJ2-7|TRBD2|TRBV28|14
CASLGTSGNYEQYF
TGTGCCAGCCTCGGGACTAGCGGGAACTACGAGCAGTACTTC
>few|TRBJ1-1|-|TRBV10-3|11
CAISRGTEAFF
TGTGCCATCTCTAGAGGGACTGAAGCTTTCTTT
>once|TRBJ2-1|TRBD2|TRBV10-3|16
CAINGLESSSYNEQFF
TGTGCCATCAACGGACTAGAATCGAGCTCCTACAATGAGCAGTTCTTC
>few|TRBJ1-5|-|TRBV20-1|13
CSARERVYEPQHF
TGCAGTGCTAGAGAGCGGGTCTATGAGCCCCAGCATTTT
>few|TRBJ2-1|TRBD2|TRBV7-9|15
CASSRLAGGRNEQFF
TGTGCCAGCAGCAGGCTAGCGGGAGGGCGGAATGAGCAGTTCTTC
>-|TRBJ1-2|-|TRBV19|12
CASGLYSVGYTF
TGTGCCAGTGGGTTGTATAGCGTCGGCTACACCTTC
>-|TRBJ2-7|-|TRBV2|13
CASRNGTTSEQYF
TGTGCCAGCAGGAACGGGACGACCTCCGAGCAGTACTTC
>-|TRBJ1-5|-|TRBV7-8|13
CASSYTSTQPQHF
TGTGCCAGCAGCTATACGAGTACTCAGCCCCAGCATTTT
>few|TRBJ2-7|TRBD2|TRBV20-1|15
CSAGGGLAGVAEQYF
TGCAGTGCTGGAGGGGGACTAGCGGGAGTGGCCGAGCAGTACTTC
>once|TRBJ2-3|-|TRBV18|15
CASSPGRIPTDTQYF
TGTGCCAGCTCACCCGGACGGATACCCACAGATACGCAGTATTTT
>-|TRBJ2-7|TRBD2|TRBV20-1|16
CSARDFTSGSSYEQYF
TGCAGTGCTAGAGATTTTACGAGCGGGAGCTCCTACGAGCAGTACTTC
>-|TRBJ2-5|TRBD2|TRBV24-1|14
CATSDPGGQETQYF
TGTGCCACCAGTGACCCGGGAGGGCAAGAGACCCAGTACTTC
>many|TRBJ2-1|TRBD2|TRBV20-1|15
CSASLGLAGAPWQFF
TGCAGTGCTAGTCTGGGACTAGCGGGAGCGCCTTGGCAGTTCTTC
>medium-sized|TRBJ1-5|-|TRBV28|15
CASSFARGGNQPQHF
TGTGCCAGCAGTTTTGCCAGGGGTGGCAATCAGCCCCAGCATTTT
>-|TRBJ1-2|TRBD1|TRBV7-9|14
CASSAGTGLHGYTF
TGTGCCAGCAGCGCCGGGACAGGGCTCCATGGCTACACCTTC
>few|TRBJ2-3|TRBD2|TRBV10-3|13
CATRRGETDTQYF
TGTGCCACCCGGCGGGGGGAGACAGATACGCAGTATTTT
>-|TRBJ2-5|-|TRBV6-2/TRBV6-3|14
CASRYGPGQETQYF
TGTGCCAGCAGATATGGACCCGGACAAGAGACCCAGTACTTC
>few|TRBJ2-5|TRBD2|TRBV28|17
CASSPRGKRREGETQYF
TGTGCCAGCAGTCCGCGGGGGAAGCGTAGGGAAGGAGAGACCCAGTACTTC
>-|TRBJ2-5|TRBD2|TRBV12-3/TRBV12-4|13
CASTGLAQETQYF
TGTGCCAGCACCGGACTAGCCCAAGAGACCCAGTACTTC